The rows below give T cell receptor beta chains drawn from one sample of a study of shared clonotypes between healthy human individuals. The assay was immunoSEQ multiplex PCR, and TCRdb's table has in-frame clones only and misses some. The sample includes over 1.4 million clones, approximately 96% seen only once; the top ten take 0.95% to 1.5%. The source material was naive CD4+ T cells sorted from blood. These receptors all come from a man aged 25 to 45 in good health. Both conserved end residues are part of each CDR3. Each record gives: CDR3 protein, CDR3 DNA, J gene, V gene, clone size, CDR3 length, D gene. The D gene is left open where the match is weak. Only some rows state a clone size, as once, few, many or a class for expanded clones.

cdr3_aa: CASSSLQGALVKLFF
cdr3_nt: TGTGCCAGCAGTTCCCTACAGGGGGCGTTAGTAAAACTGTTTTTT
j_call: TRBJ1-4
v_call: TRBV7-2
clone_size: NA
cdr3_length: 15
d_call: TRBD1

cdr3_aa: CASSLGGTMNTGELFF
cdr3_nt: TGTGCCAGCAGCTTAGGCGGGACTATGAACACCGGGGAGCTGTTTTTT
j_call: TRBJ2-2
v_call: TRBV7-6
clone_size: NA
cdr3_length: 16
d_call: TRBD2

cdr3_aa: CASSRGQGDEQYF
cdr3_nt: TGTGCCAGCAGTAGAGGACAGGGGGACGAGCAGTACTTC
j_call: TRBJ2-7
v_call: TRBV5-4
clone_size: NA
cdr3_length: 13
d_call: TRBD1

cdr3_aa: CASTASGPTNEKLFF
cdr3_nt: TGTGCCAGCACTGCCTCGGGCCCAACTAATGAAAAACTGTTTTTT
j_call: TRBJ1-4
v_call: TRBV5-8
clone_size: NA
cdr3_length: 15
d_call: NA

cdr3_aa: CASSLYRGSHQPQHF
cdr3_nt: TGTGCCAGCAGTCTGTACAGGGGGTCCCATCAGCCCCAGCATTTT
j_call: TRBJ1-5
v_call: TRBV28
clone_size: NA
cdr3_length: 15
d_call: TRBD1

cdr3_aa: CASSQELAGGNSYEQYF
cdr3_nt: TGCGCCAGCAGCCAAGAACTAGCGGGAGGGAACTCCTACGAGCAGTACTTC
j_call: TRBJ2-7
v_call: TRBV4-3
clone_size: NA
cdr3_length: 17
d_call: TRBD2

cdr3_aa: CASGSNHHEQFF
cdr3_nt: TGTGCCAGCGGGAGTAACCACCATGAGCAGTTCTTC
j_call: TRBJ2-1
v_call: TRBV27
clone_size: NA
cdr3_length: 12
d_call: NA

cdr3_aa: CATSRDLIGPYSGNTIYF
cdr3_nt: TGTGCCACCAGCAGAGATCTTATAGGACCCTACTCTGGAAACACCATATATTTT
j_call: TRBJ1-3
v_call: TRBV15
clone_size: NA
cdr3_length: 18
d_call: NA

cdr3_aa: CASSGLLGMGEQYF
cdr3_nt: TGCGCCAGCAGTGGACTATTAGGCATGGGCGAGCAGTACTTC
j_call: TRBJ2-7
v_call: TRBV10-1
clone_size: NA
cdr3_length: 14
d_call: NA

cdr3_aa: CASSGRDPRAGELFF
cdr3_nt: TGTGCCAGCAGTGGTCGGGATCCCCGGGCCGGGGAGCTGTTTTTT
j_call: TRBJ2-2
v_call: TRBV6-1
clone_size: NA
cdr3_length: 15
d_call: NA

cdr3_aa: CASSVGTSGEQFF
cdr3_nt: TGTGCCAGCAGCGTCGGGACTAGTGGAGAGCAGTTCTTC
j_call: TRBJ2-1
v_call: TRBV9
clone_size: NA
cdr3_length: 13
d_call: TRBD2

cdr3_aa: CASSQDLGLSNTGELFF
cdr3_nt: TGCGCCAGCAGCCAAGATTTGGGACTTTCGAACACCGGGGAGCTGTTTTTT
j_call: TRBJ2-2
v_call: TRBV4-1
clone_size: NA
cdr3_length: 17
d_call: NA

cdr3_aa: CASSLRLARPVTSSYNEQFF
cdr3_nt: TGTGCCAGCAGTTTGAGGCTAGCGAGGCCGGTTACTAGCTCCTACAATGAGCAGTTCTTC
j_call: TRBJ2-1
v_call: TRBV28
clone_size: NA
cdr3_length: 20
d_call: NA

cdr3_aa: CASSAGGVSNQPQHF
cdr3_nt: TGTGCCAGCAGCGCCGGCGGGGTGAGCAATCAGCCCCAGCATTTT
j_call: TRBJ1-5
v_call: TRBV5-4
clone_size: few
cdr3_length: 15
d_call: NA

cdr3_aa: CASSRLTGPYEQYF
cdr3_nt: TGTGCCAGCAGTCGTCTGACGGGCCCCTACGAGCAGTACTTC
j_call: TRBJ2-7
v_call: TRBV28
clone_size: NA
cdr3_length: 14
d_call: NA

cdr3_aa: CASSSANIQYF
cdr3_nt: TGTGCCAGCAGCTCAGCAAACATTCAGTACTTC
j_call: TRBJ2-4
v_call: TRBV11-2
clone_size: once
cdr3_length: 11
d_call: NA

cdr3_aa: CASSYDRVRTDTQYF
cdr3_nt: TGTGCCAGCTCATACGACAGGGTTCGCACAGATACGCAGTATTTT
j_call: TRBJ2-3
v_call: TRBV18
clone_size: NA
cdr3_length: 15
d_call: TRBD1

cdr3_aa: CASSPSRLAGRREETQYF
cdr3_nt: TGTGCCAGCAGCCCTAGCCGACTAGCGGGTCGGAGGGAAGAGACCCAGTACTTC
j_call: TRBJ2-5
v_call: TRBV9
clone_size: NA
cdr3_length: 18
d_call: TRBD2

cdr3_aa: CASSDGAQGGSYNSPLHF
cdr3_nt: TGCGCCAGCAGTGATGGGGCACAGGGGGGTTCCTATAATTCACCCCTCCACTTT
j_call: TRBJ1-6
v_call: TRBV10-2
clone_size: NA
cdr3_length: 18
d_call: TRBD1

cdr3_aa: CASSVGKAGGAEQFF
cdr3_nt: TGTGCCAGCAGCGTAGGTAAGGCGGGAGGGGCTGAGCAGTTCTTC
j_call: TRBJ2-1
v_call: TRBV9
clone_size: NA
cdr3_length: 15
d_call: TRBD2

cdr3_aa: CASSQPSGRSVAGYTF
cdr3_nt: TGTGCCAGCAGCCAACCCTCGGGTCGGAGTGTCGCTGGCTACACCTTC
j_call: TRBJ1-2
v_call: TRBV6-6
clone_size: NA
cdr3_length: 16
d_call: NA

cdr3_aa: CASSRQQGGGYGYTF
cdr3_nt: TGTGCCAGCAGCCGACAGCAGGGCGGAGGCTATGGCTACACCTTC
j_call: TRBJ1-2
v_call: TRBV6-4
clone_size: NA
cdr3_length: 15
d_call: NA

cdr3_aa: CASSSGTPTGELFF
cdr3_nt: TGCGCCAGCTCTAGCGGGACCCCCACGGGGGAGCTGTTTTTT
j_call: TRBJ2-2
v_call: TRBV5-1
clone_size: NA
cdr3_length: 14
d_call: TRBD2

cdr3_aa: CASSLGFSTDTQYF
cdr3_nt: TGTGCCAGCAGCTTGGGGTTTAGCACAGATACGCAGTATTTT
j_call: TRBJ2-3
v_call: TRBV5-4
clone_size: NA
cdr3_length: 14
d_call: NA

cdr3_aa: CASSPGLAGVLKNIQYF
cdr3_nt: TGTGCCAGCTCCCCGGGACTAGCGGGAGTCCTTAAAAACATTCAGTACTTC
j_call: TRBJ2-4
v_call: TRBV18
clone_size: NA
cdr3_length: 17
d_call: TRBD2

cdr3_aa: CASSFRDRGSEKLFF
cdr3_nt: TGTGCCAGCAGCTTCAGGGACAGGGGGTCGGAAAAACTGTTTTTT
j_call: TRBJ1-4
v_call: TRBV7-2
clone_size: NA
cdr3_length: 15
d_call: TRBD1

cdr3_aa: CASSLDRGTNPFF
cdr3_nt: TGTGCCAGCAGCTTGGATCGGGGGACAAATCCTTTCTTT
j_call: TRBJ1-1
v_call: TRBV5-4
clone_size: NA
cdr3_length: 13
d_call: NA

cdr3_aa: CASSEDVPETQYF
cdr3_nt: TGTGCCAGCAGTGAAGACGTCCCGGAGACCCAGTACTTC
j_call: TRBJ2-5
v_call: TRBV25-1
clone_size: NA
cdr3_length: 13
d_call: NA

cdr3_aa: CASSRPGTNTEAFF
cdr3_nt: TGTGCCAGCAGCCGTCCGGGGACGAACACTGAAGCTTTCTTT
j_call: TRBJ1-1
v_call: TRBV14
clone_size: NA
cdr3_length: 14
d_call: NA

cdr3_aa: CASSEALPGANVLTF
cdr3_nt: TGTGCCAGCAGTGAAGCATTACCTGGGGCCAACGTCCTGACTTTC
j_call: TRBJ2-6
v_call: TRBV2
clone_size: NA
cdr3_length: 15
d_call: NA

cdr3_aa: CASSSTGTYNYGYTF
cdr3_nt: TGTGCCAGCAGTTCCACCGGGACGTACAACTATGGCTACACCTTC
j_call: TRBJ1-2
v_call: TRBV28
clone_size: NA
cdr3_length: 15
d_call: NA

cdr3_aa: CASSLWVTGGYEQYF
cdr3_nt: TGTGCCAGCAGTTTATGGGTGACAGGGGGCTACGAGCAGTACTTC
j_call: TRBJ2-7
v_call: TRBV28
clone_size: NA
cdr3_length: 15
d_call: TRBD1

cdr3_aa: CASSEFRRGEQFF
cdr3_nt: TGCGCCAGCAGTGAGTTTAGACGGGGAGAGCAGTTCTTC
j_call: TRBJ2-1
v_call: TRBV10-2
clone_size: NA
cdr3_length: 13
d_call: NA

cdr3_aa: CAIESHRGEQYF
cdr3_nt: TGTGCCATTGAGTCTCACAGGGGTGAGCAGTACTTC
j_call: TRBJ2-7
v_call: TRBV10-3
clone_size: once
cdr3_length: 12
d_call: TRBD1

cdr3_aa: CASSHRRLDGKNIQYF
cdr3_nt: TGTGCCAGCAGCCACCGGAGGTTGGACGGGAAAAACATTCAGTACTTC
j_call: TRBJ2-4
v_call: TRBV14
clone_size: NA
cdr3_length: 16
d_call: NA

cdr3_aa: CASSEAGVRRAYNTEAFF
cdr3_nt: TGTGCCAGCAGTGAAGCAGGGGTACGCAGGGCCTACAACACTGAAGCTTTCTTT
j_call: TRBJ1-1
v_call: TRBV6-1
clone_size: NA
cdr3_length: 18
d_call: NA

cdr3_aa: CASSLTLEETQYF
cdr3_nt: TGTGCCAGCAGCCTTACCCTCGAAGAGACCCAGTACTTC
j_call: TRBJ2-5
v_call: TRBV11-2
clone_size: NA
cdr3_length: 13
d_call: NA

cdr3_aa: CASSLVRGLGSYNEQFF
cdr3_nt: TGTGCCAGCAGCTTGGTCAGGGGCTTAGGCTCCTACAATGAGCAGTTCTTC
j_call: TRBJ2-1
v_call: TRBV5-8
clone_size: NA
cdr3_length: 17
d_call: NA

cdr3_aa: CAWSVGRNNQPQHF
cdr3_nt: TGTGCCTGGAGTGTCGGGAGGAACAATCAGCCCCAGCATTTT
j_call: TRBJ1-5
v_call: TRBV30
clone_size: NA
cdr3_length: 14
d_call: NA

cdr3_aa: CASSRERSSYEQYF
cdr3_nt: TGTGCCAGCTCCAGGGAGCGGAGCTCCTACGAGCAGTACTTC
j_call: TRBJ2-7
v_call: TRBV6-1
clone_size: NA
cdr3_length: 14
d_call: NA

cdr3_aa: CASSGSQGRGETQYF
cdr3_nt: TGTGCCAGCAGTGGGTCGCAGGGGCGCGGAGAGACCCAGTACTTC
j_call: TRBJ2-5
v_call: TRBV2
clone_size: NA
cdr3_length: 15
d_call: NA

cdr3_aa: CASGRFAGELFF
cdr3_nt: TGTGCCAGCGGACGCTTTGCCGGGGAGCTGTTTTTT
j_call: TRBJ2-2
v_call: TRBV7-7
clone_size: NA
cdr3_length: 12
d_call: NA

cdr3_aa: CASSKELGGEVEQYF
cdr3_nt: TGTGCCAGCAGCAAAGAGCTGGGGGGGGAGGTCGAGCAGTACTTC
j_call: TRBJ2-7
v_call: TRBV21-1
clone_size: NA
cdr3_length: 15
d_call: NA

cdr3_aa: CASSAPGDRGYNEQFF
cdr3_nt: TGTGCCAGCAGCGCCCCGGGGGACAGGGGTTACAATGAGCAGTTCTTC
j_call: TRBJ2-1
v_call: TRBV28
clone_size: NA
cdr3_length: 16
d_call: TRBD1

cdr3_aa: CATSRKRDTLGGGYTF
cdr3_nt: TGTGCCACCAGCAGAAAGAGGGACACCCTAGGAGGTGGCTACACCTTC
j_call: TRBJ1-2
v_call: TRBV15
clone_size: NA
cdr3_length: 16
d_call: NA

cdr3_aa: CASSPPGRSTEAFF
cdr3_nt: TGTGCCAGCAGTCCCCCGGGACGTAGCACTGAAGCTTTCTTT
j_call: TRBJ1-1
v_call: TRBV6-5
clone_size: NA
cdr3_length: 14
d_call: NA

cdr3_aa: CASSLTWTRQSSYNEQFF
cdr3_nt: TGTGCCAGCAGCTTAACCTGGACACGCCAAAGCTCCTACAATGAGCAGTTCTTC
j_call: TRBJ2-1
v_call: TRBV7-9
clone_size: NA
cdr3_length: 18
d_call: NA

cdr3_aa: CASSFRAQTGTEQFF
cdr3_nt: TGTGCCAGCAGCTTCCGGGCCCAGACGGGGACTGAGCAGTTCTTC
j_call: TRBJ2-1
v_call: TRBV11-3
clone_size: NA
cdr3_length: 15
d_call: NA

cdr3_aa: CASSPGASYEQYF
cdr3_nt: TGTGCCAGCAGCCCAGGGGCGTCCTACGAGCAGTACTTC
j_call: TRBJ2-7
v_call: TRBV9
clone_size: NA
cdr3_length: 13
d_call: NA

cdr3_aa: CASSPGHREQFF
cdr3_nt: TGTGCCAGCAGCCCGGGACATCGCGAGCAGTTCTTC
j_call: TRBJ2-1
v_call: TRBV6-5
clone_size: NA
cdr3_length: 12
d_call: NA

cdr3_aa: CASSHLDRAQETQYF
cdr3_nt: TGTGCCAGCTCACACCTCGACAGGGCCCAAGAGACCCAGTACTTC
j_call: TRBJ2-5
v_call: TRBV18
clone_size: NA
cdr3_length: 15
d_call: TRBD1

cdr3_aa: CASSIDHGVGYEQYF
cdr3_nt: TGTGCCAGTAGTATAGATCATGGGGTCGGCTACGAGCAGTACTTC
j_call: TRBJ2-7
v_call: TRBV19
clone_size: NA
cdr3_length: 15
d_call: NA

cdr3_aa: CASRGTGSSYEQYF
cdr3_nt: TGTGCCAGCAGAGGGACAGGGAGCTCCTACGAGCAGTACTTC
j_call: TRBJ2-7
v_call: TRBV27
clone_size: NA
cdr3_length: 14
d_call: TRBD1

cdr3_aa: CASRDPRSSYEQYF
cdr3_nt: TGTGCCAGCCGTGATCCAAGGAGCTCCTACGAGCAGTACTTC
j_call: TRBJ2-7
v_call: TRBV2
clone_size: once
cdr3_length: 14
d_call: NA

cdr3_aa: CASSAPRPDTQYF
cdr3_nt: TGTGCCAGCAGCGCCCCCAGGCCAGATACGCAGTATTTT
j_call: TRBJ2-3
v_call: TRBV5-4
clone_size: NA
cdr3_length: 13
d_call: NA

cdr3_aa: CASSLSRGRPTGQELFF
cdr3_nt: TGTGCCAGCAGTTTATCTCGGGGGCGTCCGACCGGGCAGGAGCTGTTTTTT
j_call: TRBJ2-2
v_call: TRBV28
clone_size: NA
cdr3_length: 17
d_call: NA

cdr3_aa: CASSSAPPDTQYF
cdr3_nt: TGTGCCAGCAGCTCGGCTCCCCCGGATACGCAGTATTTT
j_call: TRBJ2-3
v_call: TRBV11-1
clone_size: NA
cdr3_length: 13
d_call: NA

cdr3_aa: CASSLQGNYGYTF
cdr3_nt: TGCGCCAGCAGCTTGCAGGGAAACTATGGCTACACCTTC
j_call: TRBJ1-2
v_call: TRBV5-1
clone_size: NA
cdr3_length: 13
d_call: NA

cdr3_aa: CASTGGGSPYEQYF
cdr3_nt: TGTGCCAGCACTGGTGGCGGTAGTCCCTACGAGCAGTACTTC
j_call: TRBJ2-7
v_call: TRBV28
clone_size: NA
cdr3_length: 14
d_call: NA